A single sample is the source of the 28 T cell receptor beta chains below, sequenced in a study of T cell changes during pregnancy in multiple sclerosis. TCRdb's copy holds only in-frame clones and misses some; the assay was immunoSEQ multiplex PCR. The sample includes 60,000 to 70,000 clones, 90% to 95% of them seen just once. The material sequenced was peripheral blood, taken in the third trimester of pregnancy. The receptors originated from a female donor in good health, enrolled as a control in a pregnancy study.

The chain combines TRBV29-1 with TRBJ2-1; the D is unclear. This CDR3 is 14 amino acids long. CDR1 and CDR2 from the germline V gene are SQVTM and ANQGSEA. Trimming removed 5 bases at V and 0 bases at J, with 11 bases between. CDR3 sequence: CSVRPVASYNEQFF. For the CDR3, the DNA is TGCAGCGTTAGGCCCGTAGCCTCCTACAATGAGCAGTTCTTC.

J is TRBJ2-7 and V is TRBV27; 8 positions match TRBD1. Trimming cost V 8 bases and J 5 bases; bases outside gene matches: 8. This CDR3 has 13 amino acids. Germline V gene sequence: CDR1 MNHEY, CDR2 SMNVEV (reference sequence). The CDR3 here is CASGTGPSNEQYF. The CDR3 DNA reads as TGTGCCAGCGGGACAGGCCCCTCTAACGAGCAGTACTTC.

CDR3 in DNA: TGCGCCAGCAGCACCGGACTAGCTCGTGAGCAGTTCTTC. It encodes CASSTGLAREQFF. The V call is TRBV5-1, the J call TRBJ2-1; 8 bases fit TRBD2. There are 13 residues in the CDR3. Trimming removed 4 bases from V and 9 bases from J; junction bases left unmatched: 6. The V gene's germline CDR1 is SGHRS and CDR2 YFSETQ. The full variable domain, in which reference TRBV5-1 and TRBJ2-1 provide the parts outside the CDR3, is KAGVTQTPRYLIKTRGQQVTLSCSPISGHRSVSWYQQTPGQGLQFLFEYFSETQRNKGNFPGRFSGRQFSNSRSEMNVSTLELGDSALYLCASSTGLAREQFFGPGTRLTVL.

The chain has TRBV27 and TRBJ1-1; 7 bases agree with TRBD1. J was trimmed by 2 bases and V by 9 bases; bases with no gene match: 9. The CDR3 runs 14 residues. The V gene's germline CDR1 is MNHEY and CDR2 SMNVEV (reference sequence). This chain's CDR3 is CASGQEFSNTEAFF. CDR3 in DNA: TGTGCCAGTGGACAGGAGTTTTCTAACACTGAAGCTTTCTTT.

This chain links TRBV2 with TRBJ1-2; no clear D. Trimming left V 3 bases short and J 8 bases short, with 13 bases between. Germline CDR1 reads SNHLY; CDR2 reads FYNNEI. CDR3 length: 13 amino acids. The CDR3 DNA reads TGTGCCAGCAGTGAGGCCCGAGGAGGCGGCTACACCTTC. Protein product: CASSEARGGGYTF.

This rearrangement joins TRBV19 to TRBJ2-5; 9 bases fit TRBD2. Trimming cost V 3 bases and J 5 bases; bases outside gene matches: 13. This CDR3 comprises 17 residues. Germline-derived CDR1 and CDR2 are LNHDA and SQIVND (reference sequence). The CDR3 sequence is CASSIVRGGLTLETQYF. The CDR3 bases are TGTGCCAGTAGTATTGTGCGGGGGGGCCTTACATTGGAGACCCAGTACTTC.

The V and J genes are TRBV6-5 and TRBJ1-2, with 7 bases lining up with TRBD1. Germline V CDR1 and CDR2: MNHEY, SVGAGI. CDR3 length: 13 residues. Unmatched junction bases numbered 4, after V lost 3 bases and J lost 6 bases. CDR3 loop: CASSYRGRDGYTF. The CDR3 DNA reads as TGTGCCAGCAGTTATAGGGGGCGAGATGGCTACACCTTC.

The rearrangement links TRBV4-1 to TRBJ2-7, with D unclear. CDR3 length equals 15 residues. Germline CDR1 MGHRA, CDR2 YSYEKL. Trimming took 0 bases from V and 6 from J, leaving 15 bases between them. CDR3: CASSQDLSVYGEQYF. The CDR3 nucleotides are TGCGCCAGCAGCCAAGATCTATCGGTCTACGGCGAGCAGTACTTC.

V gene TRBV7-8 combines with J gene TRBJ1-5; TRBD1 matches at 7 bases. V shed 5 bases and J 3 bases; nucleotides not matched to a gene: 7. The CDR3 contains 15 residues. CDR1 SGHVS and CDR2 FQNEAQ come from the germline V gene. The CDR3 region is CASSVRGGPNQPQHF. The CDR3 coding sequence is TGTGCCAGCAGCGTCAGAGGGGGCCCCAATCAGCCCCAGCATTTT.

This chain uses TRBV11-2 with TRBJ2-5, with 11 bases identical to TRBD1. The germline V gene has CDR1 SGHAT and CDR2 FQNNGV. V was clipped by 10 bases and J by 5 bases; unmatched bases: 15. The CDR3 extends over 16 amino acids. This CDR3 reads CANLSWTGGGLETQYF. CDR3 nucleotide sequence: TGTGCCAACTTAAGCTGGACAGGGGGCGGGTTGGAGACCCAGTACTTC.

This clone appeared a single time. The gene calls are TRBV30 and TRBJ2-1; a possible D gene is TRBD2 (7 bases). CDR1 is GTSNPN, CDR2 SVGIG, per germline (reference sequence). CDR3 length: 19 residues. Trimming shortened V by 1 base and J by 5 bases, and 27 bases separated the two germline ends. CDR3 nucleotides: TGTGCCTGGAGTGCTATGGGGACCATTGGGGGGGGGCAACACAATGAGCAGTTCTTC. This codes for CAWSAMGTIGGGQHNEQFF.

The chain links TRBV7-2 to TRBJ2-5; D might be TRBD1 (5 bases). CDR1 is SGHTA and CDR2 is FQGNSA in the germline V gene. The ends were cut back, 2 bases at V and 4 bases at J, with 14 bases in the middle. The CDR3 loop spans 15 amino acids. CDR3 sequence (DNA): TGTGCCAGCAGCTTAAATAGTGGGGCTGCAGAGACCCAGTACTTC. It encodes CASSLNSGAAETQYF.

CDR3 region: CASSPPPGLAGVETQYF. For the CDR3, the DNA is TGTGCCAGTAGTCCCCCCCCCGGACTAGCGGGGGTGGAGACCCAGTACTTC. V gene TRBV19 combines with J gene TRBJ2-5; 13 nucleotides line up with TRBD2. The V gene end was trimmed by 5 bases and the J gene end by 5 bases; junction bases not matched to a gene: 11. This CDR3 has 17 residues. Germline V gives CDR1 LNHDA, CDR2 SQIVND (reference sequence).

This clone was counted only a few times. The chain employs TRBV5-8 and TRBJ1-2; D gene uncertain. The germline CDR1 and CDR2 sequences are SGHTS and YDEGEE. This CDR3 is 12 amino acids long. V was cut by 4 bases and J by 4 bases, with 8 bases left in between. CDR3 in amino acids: CASSPLSYGYTF. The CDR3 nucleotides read TGTGCCAGCAGCCCCCTTAGCTATGGCTACACCTTC.

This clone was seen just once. CDR3 sequence (DNA): TGTGCCAGCAGCTTCGACCCCGGGGAGACCCAGTACTTC. Translation: CASSFDPGETQYF. The chain has TRBV7-3 and TRBJ2-5; unclear D gene. V lost 3 bases and J lost 5, with 10 bases in between. The CDR3 sequence is 13 residues long. From germline, CDR1 is SGHTA and CDR2 FQGTGA. The entire variable domain, with the rest obtained from reference TRBV7-3 and TRBJ2-5, is as follows: GAGVSQTPSNKVTEKGKYVELRCDPISGHTALYWYRQSLGQGPEFLIYFQGTGAADDSGLPNDRFFAVRPEGSVSTLKIQRTERGDSAVYLCASSFDPGETQYFGPGTRLLVL.

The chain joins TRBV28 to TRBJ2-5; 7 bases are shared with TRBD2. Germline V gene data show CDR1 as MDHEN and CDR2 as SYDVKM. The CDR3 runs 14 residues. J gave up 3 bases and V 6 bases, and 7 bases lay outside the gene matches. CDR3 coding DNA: TGTGCCAGCAGGGACGGCGGGGGAGAAGAGACCCAGTACTTC. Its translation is CASRDGGGEETQYF.

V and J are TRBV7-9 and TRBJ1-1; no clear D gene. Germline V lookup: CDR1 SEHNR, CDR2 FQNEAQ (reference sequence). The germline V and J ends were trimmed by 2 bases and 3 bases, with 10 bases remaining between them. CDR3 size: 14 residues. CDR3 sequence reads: CASSLSVGDTEAFF. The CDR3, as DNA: TGTGCCAGCAGCTTATCGGTCGGGGACACTGAAGCTTTCTTT.

The CDR3 is CASSPPSGTTNYGYTF. DNA of the CDR3: TGTGCCAGCAGCCCCCCCTCCGGGACAACTAACTATGGCTACACCTTC. The chain has TRBV7-9 and TRBJ1-2; TRBD1 is a possible D gene (6 bases). Trimming left V 5 bases short and J 0 bases short, with 16 bases between. This CDR3 region has 16 residues. Looked up from germline, CDR1 is SEHNR and CDR2 is FQNEAQ (reference sequence).

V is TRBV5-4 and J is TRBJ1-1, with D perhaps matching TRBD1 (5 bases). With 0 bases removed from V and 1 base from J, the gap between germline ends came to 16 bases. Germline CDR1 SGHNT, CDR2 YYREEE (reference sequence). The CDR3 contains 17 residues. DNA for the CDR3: TGTGCCAGCAGCTTGGGGGGGGTAGTGGGATGGAACACTGAAGCTTTCTTT. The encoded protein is CASSLGGVVGWNTEAFF.

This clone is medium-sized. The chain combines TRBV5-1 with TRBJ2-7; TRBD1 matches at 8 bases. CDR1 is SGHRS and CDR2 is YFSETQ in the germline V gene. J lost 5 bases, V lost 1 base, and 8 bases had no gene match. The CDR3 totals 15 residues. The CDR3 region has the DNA TGCGCCAGCAGCTTGACAGGGGGTTCAGGGGACGAGCAGTACTTC. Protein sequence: CASSLTGGSGDEQYF.

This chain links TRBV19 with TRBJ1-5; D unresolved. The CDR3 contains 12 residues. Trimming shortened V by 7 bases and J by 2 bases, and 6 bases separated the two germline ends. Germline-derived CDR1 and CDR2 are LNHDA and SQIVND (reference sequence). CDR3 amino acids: CASTVRNQPQHF. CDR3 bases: TGTGCCAGTACTGTCCGCAATCAGCCCCAGCATTTT.

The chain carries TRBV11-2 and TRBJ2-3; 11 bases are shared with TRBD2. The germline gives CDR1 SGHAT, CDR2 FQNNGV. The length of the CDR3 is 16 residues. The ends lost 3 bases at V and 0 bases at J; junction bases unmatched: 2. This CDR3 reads CASSLGLAVSTDTQYF. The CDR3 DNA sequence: TGTGCCAGCAGCTTGGGACTAGCGGTTAGCACAGATACGCAGTATTTT.

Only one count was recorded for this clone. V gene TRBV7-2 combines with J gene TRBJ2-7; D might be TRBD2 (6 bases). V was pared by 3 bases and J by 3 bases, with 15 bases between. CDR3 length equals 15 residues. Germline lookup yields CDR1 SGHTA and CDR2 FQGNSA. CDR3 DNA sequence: TGTGCCAGCAGCTTTCTGGGGCGGCGGGACTACGAGCAGTACTTC. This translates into CASSFLGRRDYEQYF.

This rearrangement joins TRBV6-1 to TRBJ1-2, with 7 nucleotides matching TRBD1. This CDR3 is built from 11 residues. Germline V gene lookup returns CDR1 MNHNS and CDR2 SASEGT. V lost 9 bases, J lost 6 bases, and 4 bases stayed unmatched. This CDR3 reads CASTGDHGYTF. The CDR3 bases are TGTGCCAGTACAGGGGACCATGGCTACACCTTC.

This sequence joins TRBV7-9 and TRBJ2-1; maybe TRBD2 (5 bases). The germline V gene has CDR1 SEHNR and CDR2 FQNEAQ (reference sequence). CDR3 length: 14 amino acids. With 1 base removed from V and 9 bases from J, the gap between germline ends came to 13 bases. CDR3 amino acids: CASSLVLADVEQFF. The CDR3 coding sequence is TGTGCCAGCAGCTTAGTTCTAGCAGACGTTGAGCAGTTCTTC.

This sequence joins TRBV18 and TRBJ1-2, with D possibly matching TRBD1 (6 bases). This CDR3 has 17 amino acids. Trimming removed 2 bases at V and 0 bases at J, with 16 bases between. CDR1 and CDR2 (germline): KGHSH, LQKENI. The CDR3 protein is CASSPSGQIKANYGYTF. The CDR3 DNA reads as TGTGCCAGCTCACCAAGCGGACAGATTAAAGCTAACTATGGCTACACCTTC.

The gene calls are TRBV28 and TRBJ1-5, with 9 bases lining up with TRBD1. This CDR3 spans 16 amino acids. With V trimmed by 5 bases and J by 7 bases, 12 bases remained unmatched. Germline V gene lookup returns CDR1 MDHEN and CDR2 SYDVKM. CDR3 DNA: TGTGCCAGCAGTCCCCATGTCGGGACAGGGAAACAGCCCCAGCATTTT. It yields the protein CASSPHVGTGKQPQHF.

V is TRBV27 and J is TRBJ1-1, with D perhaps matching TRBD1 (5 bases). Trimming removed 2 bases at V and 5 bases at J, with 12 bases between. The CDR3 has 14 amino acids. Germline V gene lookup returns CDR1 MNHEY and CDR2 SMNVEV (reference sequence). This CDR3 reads CASSLRQYYTEAFF. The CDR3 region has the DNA TGTGCCAGCAGTTTACGACAGTATTATACTGAAGCTTTCTTT.